This TCR beta chain derives from a study of regulatory T cells in long-lasting Graves disease. In building TCR beta libraries, iRepertoire HTBI primers were used together with Arm-PCR of CDR3 regions. TCRdb ran MiXCR on the multiplex PCR reads and lists one entry per CDR3 protein. This table holds a few hundred thousand distinct CDR3 sequences, around 16% found once. Time point given: newly diagnosed GD, antithyroid drugs for less than 3 months. PBMC RNA was the source of the TCR library. Germline V gives CDR1 SGHRS, CDR2 YFSETQ. The germline V and J ends were trimmed by 4 bases and 5 bases, with 16 bases remaining between them. This CDR3 has 14 amino acids. Whole-study results and caveats: Small sample size may have lowered accuracy.

This clonotype has more than one count but fewer than ten. Its antigen is undetermined. The sample also formed part of further work on T cells in Graves' hyperthyroidism and ophthalmopathy. From that report: A set of HTBI primers served as the primers for a first-round RT-PCR of the TCR CDR3.

This TCR was recovered from a woman between 40 and 55 years old with Graves disease. The starting material was peripheral blood mononuclear cells (PBMCs), obtained at new diagnosis, from a patient treated with antithyroid drugs. The rearrangement links TRBV5-1 to TRBJ2-7; a weak D match, TRBD2 (6 bases). The CDR3 DNA reads as TGCGCCAGCAGCCTGGGGGGACCCCGTGACGAGCAGTACTTC. It encodes CASSLGGPRDEQYF.